This TCR beta chain was identified in a study of cytomegalovirus exposure and HLA in healthy donors. Repertoires were generated with immunoSEQ multiplex PCR, while TCRdb's copy carries only in-frame clones and drops some. The sample lists 57,000 or so clones, approximately 96% occurring once. Germline CDR1 is KGHSH and CDR2 is LQKENI. With V trimmed by 3 bases and J by 2 bases, 9 bases remained unmatched. This CDR3 is 17 amino acids long. Notes on the study in general: Reports credit the classifier with highly specific, highly sensitive diagnosis of cytomegalovirus status. For most TCR sequences rarity was the rule, although some public TCRs occurred in many donors.

As to this clone: Its antigen is unidentified.

This sequence joins TRBV18 and TRBJ1-5; 8 bases agree with TRBD1. This TCR was sampled from a young man in good health and CMV-seronegative. Sequenced: PBMCs. The CDR3 bases are TGTGCCAGCTCACCGGCGAGTCAGGGGGCAGGCAATCAGCCCCAGCATTTT. This sequence encodes CASSPASQGAGNQPQHF.